This T cell receptor beta chain was sequenced during a study of early T cells in non-severe SARS-CoV-2 infection. At the level of the study: Chains from this unsorted whole-blood bulk RNA could not be paired.

This CDR3 has 17 amino acids. The ends were cut back, 5 bases at V and 0 bases at J, with 17 bases in the middle. This clonotype was counted ten times or more. Unique molecular identifiers were attached to individual cDNA molecules. From the 5' RACE reads, TCRdb called clonotypes with MiXCR, one entry per CDR3 protein. In the table there are 46,000 or so distinct CDR3 sequences, nearly 7.5% of which are singletons. The clonotype was recovered from an adult who was a healthcare worker with PCR-confirmed SARS-CoV-2 infection or an uninfected control (not recorded which). The sample consisted of whole blood. The rearrangement joins TRBV12-3 or TRBV12-4 to TRBJ1-3; no definite D call. The CDR3 spells CASSPRRPQDSGNTIYF. DNA of the CDR3: TGTGCCAGCAGTCCCCGACGACCTCAGGACTCTGGAAACACCATATATTTT.